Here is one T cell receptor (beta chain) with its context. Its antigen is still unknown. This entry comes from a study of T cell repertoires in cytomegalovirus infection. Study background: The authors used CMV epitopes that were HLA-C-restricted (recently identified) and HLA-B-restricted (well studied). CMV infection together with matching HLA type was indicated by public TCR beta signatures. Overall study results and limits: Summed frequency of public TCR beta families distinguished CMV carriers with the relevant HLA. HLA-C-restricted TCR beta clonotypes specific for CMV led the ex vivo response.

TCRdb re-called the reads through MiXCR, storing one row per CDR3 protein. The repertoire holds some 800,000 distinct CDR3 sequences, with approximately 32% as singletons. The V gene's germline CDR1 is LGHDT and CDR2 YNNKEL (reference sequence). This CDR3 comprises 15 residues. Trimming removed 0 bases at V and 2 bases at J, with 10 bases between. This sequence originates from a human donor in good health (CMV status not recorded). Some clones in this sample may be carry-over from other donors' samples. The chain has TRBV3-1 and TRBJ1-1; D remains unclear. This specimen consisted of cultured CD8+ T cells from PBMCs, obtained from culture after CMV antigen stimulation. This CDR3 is CASSQESGPNTEAFF. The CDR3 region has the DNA TGTGCCAGCAGCCAAGAATCCGGACCTAACACTGAAGCTTTCTTT.